The clone carrying this TCR beta chain was counted only a few times. Its target is not known. This sample was taken from a study of naive and memory T cell subsets. Study-level points and caveats: Naive and memory repertoire findings lacked a ground truth for validation. Expression changes during T cell differentiation may affect RNA-based TCR counts. Possibly reflecting memory cells re-expressing CD45RA, a few larger clonotypes occurred in naive repertoires, especially CD8.

Two oligonucleotides, mixed equimolar, formed the beta constant-region primer covering TRBC1 and TRBC2. Nested alpha and beta constant-region primers with the SP2 primer drove four PCR rounds on ligated cDNA. The cDNA 3' end received a ligated single-stranded oligonucleotide carrying the SP2 primer and a 12-nucleotide UMI. TCRdb reprocessed the UMI-ligation and nested PCR reads with MiXCR, giving one entry per CDR3 protein. The data hold about 140,000 distinct CDR3 sequences, with 15% to 25% observed a single time. CDR1 is SEHNR, CDR2 FQNEAQ, per germline (reference sequence). The CDR3 spans 10 residues. V lost 2 bases and J lost 9, with 2 bases in between.

This receptor was obtained from a human donor in good health. Material: naive CD8+ T cells from blood. The chain links TRBV7-9 to TRBJ2-1, with no clear D. CDR3 in DNA: TGTGCCAGCAGCTTACTTGAGCAGTTCTTC. Its translation is CASSLLEQFF. The entire variable domain, with the rest obtained from reference TRBV7-9 and TRBJ2-1, is as follows: DTGVSQNPRHKITKRGQNVTFRCDPISEHNRLYWYRQTLGQGPEFLTYFQNEAQLEKSRLLSDRFSAERPKGSFSTLEIQRTEQGDSAMYLCASSLLEQFFGPGTRLTVL.